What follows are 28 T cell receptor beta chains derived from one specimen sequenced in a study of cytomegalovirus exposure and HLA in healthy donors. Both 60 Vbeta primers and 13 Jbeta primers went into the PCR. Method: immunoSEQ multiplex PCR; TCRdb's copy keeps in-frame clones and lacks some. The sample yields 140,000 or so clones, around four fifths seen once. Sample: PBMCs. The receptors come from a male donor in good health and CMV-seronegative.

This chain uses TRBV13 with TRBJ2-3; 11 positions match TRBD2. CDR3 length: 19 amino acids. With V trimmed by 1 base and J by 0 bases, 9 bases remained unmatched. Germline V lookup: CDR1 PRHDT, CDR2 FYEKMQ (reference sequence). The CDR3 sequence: CASSLVFLAGGASTDTQYF. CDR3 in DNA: TGTGCCAGCAGCTTAGTATTTCTAGCGGGGGGCGCTAGCACAGATACGCAGTATTTT.

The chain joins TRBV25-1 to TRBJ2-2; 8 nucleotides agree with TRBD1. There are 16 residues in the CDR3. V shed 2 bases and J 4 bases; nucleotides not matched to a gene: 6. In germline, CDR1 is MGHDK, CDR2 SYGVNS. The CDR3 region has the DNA TGTGCCAGCAGTGAAAAGGACAGGGTCTTCACCGGGGAGCTGTTTTTT. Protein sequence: CASSEKDRVFTGELFF.

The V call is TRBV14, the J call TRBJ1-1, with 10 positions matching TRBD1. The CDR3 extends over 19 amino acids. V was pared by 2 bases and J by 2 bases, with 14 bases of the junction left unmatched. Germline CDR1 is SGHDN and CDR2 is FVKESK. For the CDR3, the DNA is TGTGCCAGCAGCCAACAACCCGGACAGGGGGTGTCCCAAAACACTGAAGCTTTCTTT. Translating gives CASSQQPGQGVSQNTEAFF.

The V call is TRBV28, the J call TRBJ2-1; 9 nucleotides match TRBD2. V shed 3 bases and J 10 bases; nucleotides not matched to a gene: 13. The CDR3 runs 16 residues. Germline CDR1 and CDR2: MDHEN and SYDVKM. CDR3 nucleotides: TGTGCCAGCAGTTTCCCGTTCGGCGGGAGGGCCAACGAGCAGTTCTTC. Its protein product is CASSFPFGGRANEQFF.

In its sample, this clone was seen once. The CDR3 DNA reads as TGTGCCACCACGACTGATACGCAGTATTTT. Protein: CATTTDTQYF. The chain uses TRBV9 and TRBJ2-3; no clear D gene. Germline assignment: CDR1 SGDLS and CDR2 YYNGEE. The CDR3 is 10 amino acids. Trimming shortened V by 9 bases and J by 6 bases, and 8 bases separated the two germline ends.

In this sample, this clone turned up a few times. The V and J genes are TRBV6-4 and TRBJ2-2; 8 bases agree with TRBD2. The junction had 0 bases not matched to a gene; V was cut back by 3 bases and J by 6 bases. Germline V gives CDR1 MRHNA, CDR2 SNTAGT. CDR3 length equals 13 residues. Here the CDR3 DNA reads TGTGCCAGCAGTGAGCGGGAGGCCGGGGAGCTGTTTTTT. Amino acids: CASSEREAGELFF.

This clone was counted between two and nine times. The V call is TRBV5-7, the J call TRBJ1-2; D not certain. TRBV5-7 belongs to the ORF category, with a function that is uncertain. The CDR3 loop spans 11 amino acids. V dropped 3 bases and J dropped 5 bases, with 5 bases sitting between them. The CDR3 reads CASSSRYGYTF. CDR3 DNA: TGTGCCAGCAGCTCTAGGTATGGCTACACCTTC.

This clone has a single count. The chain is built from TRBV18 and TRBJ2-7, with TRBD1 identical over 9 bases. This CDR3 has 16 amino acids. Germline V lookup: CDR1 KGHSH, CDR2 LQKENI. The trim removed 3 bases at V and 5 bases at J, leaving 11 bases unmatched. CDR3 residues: CASSPTTGGAPDEQYF. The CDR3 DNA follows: TGTGCCAGCTCACCTACAACAGGGGGCGCCCCCGACGAGCAGTACTTC.

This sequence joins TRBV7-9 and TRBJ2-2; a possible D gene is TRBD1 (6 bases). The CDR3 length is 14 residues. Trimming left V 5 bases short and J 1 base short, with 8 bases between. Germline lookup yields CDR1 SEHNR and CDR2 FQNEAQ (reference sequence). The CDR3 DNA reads TGTGCCAGCAGCGTACAGGGGAACACCGGGGAGCTGTTTTTT. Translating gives CASSVQGNTGELFF. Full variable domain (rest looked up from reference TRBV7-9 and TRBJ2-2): DTGVSQNPRHKITKRGQNVTFRCDPISEHNRLYWYRQTLGQGPEFLTYFQNEAQLEKSRLLSDRFSAERPKGSFSTLEIQRTEQGDSAMYLCASSVQGNTGELFFGEGSRLTVL.

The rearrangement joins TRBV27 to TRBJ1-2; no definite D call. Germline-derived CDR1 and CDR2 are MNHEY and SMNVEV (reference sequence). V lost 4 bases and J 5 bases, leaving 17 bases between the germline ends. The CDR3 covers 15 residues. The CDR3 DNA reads TGTGCCAGCAGTTCTCCCCGAGGAGGGAGGTATGGCTACACCTTC. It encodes CASSSPRGGRYGYTF.

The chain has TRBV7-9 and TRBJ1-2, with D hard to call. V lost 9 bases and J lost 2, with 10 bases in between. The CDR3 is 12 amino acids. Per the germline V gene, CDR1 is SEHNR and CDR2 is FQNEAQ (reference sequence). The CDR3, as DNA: TGTGCCAGTGCGGCGTTGAACTATGGCTACACCTTC. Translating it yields CASAALNYGYTF.

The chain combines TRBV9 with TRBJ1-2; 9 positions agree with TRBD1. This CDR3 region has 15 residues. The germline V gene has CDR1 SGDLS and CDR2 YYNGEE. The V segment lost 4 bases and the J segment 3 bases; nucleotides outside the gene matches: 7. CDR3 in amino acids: CASSPQTGGYYGYTF. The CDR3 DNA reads TGTGCCAGCAGCCCCCAGACAGGGGGATACTATGGCTACACCTTC.

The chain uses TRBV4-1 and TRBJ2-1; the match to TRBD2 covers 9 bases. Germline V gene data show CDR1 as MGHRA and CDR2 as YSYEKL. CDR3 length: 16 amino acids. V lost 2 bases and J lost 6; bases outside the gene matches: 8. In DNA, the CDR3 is TGCGCCAGCAGCCAACTTAGCGGGAGCTTCTTCAATGAGCAGTTCTTC. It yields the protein CASSQLSGSFFNEQFF.

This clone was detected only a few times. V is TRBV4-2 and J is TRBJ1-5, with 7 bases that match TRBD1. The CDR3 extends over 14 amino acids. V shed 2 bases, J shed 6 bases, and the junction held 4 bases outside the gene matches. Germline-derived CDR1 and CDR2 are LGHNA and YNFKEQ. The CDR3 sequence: CASSQRQGGQPQHF. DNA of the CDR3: TGTGCCAGCAGCCAACGACAGGGCGGTCAGCCCCAGCATTTT.

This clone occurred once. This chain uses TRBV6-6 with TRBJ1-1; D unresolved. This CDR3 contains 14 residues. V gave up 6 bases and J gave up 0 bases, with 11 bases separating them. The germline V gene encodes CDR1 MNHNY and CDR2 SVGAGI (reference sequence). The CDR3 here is CASSLHGVNTEAFF. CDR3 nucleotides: TGTGCCAGCAGCCTTCACGGGGTGAACACTGAAGCTTTCTTT.

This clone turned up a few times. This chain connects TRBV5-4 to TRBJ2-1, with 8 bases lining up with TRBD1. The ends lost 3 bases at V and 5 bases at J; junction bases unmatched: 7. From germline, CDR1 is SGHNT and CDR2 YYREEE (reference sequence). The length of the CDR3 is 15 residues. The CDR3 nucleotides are TGTGCCAGCAGCTCCCGATACAGGGGGAACAATGAGCAGTTCTTC. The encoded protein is CASSSRYRGNNEQFF. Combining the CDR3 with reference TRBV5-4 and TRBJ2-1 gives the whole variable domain ETGVTQSPTHLIKTRGQQVTLRCSSQSGHNTVSWYQQALGQGPQFIFQYYREEENGRGNFPPRFSGLQFPNYSSELNVNALELDDSALYLCASSSRYRGNNEQFFGPGTRLTVL.

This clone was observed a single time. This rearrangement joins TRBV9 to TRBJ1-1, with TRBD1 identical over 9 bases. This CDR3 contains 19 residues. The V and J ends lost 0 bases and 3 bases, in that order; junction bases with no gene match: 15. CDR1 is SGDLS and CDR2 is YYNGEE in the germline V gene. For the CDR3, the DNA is TGTGCCAGCAGCGTAGGTTTCGGGGGGACAGGGTTGAAAGACACTGAAGCTTTCTTT. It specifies CASSVGFGGTGLKDTEAFF.

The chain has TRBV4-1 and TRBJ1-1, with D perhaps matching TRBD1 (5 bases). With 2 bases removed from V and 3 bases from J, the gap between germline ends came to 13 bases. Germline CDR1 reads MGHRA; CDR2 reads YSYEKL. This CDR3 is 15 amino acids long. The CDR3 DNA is TGCGCCAGCAGCCAACTTATGGGGGGAGACACTGAAGCTTTCTTT. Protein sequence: CASSQLMGGDTEAFF.

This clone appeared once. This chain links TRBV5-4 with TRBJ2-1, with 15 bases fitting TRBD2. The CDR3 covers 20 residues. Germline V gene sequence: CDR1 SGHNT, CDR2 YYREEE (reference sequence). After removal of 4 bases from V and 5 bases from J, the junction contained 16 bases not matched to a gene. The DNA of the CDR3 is TGTGCCAGCAGCCCCCCGGGCGGTGGACTAGCGGGAGGGCCAGACAATGAGCAGTTCTTC. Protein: CASSPPGGGLAGGPDNEQFF.

The CDR3 region is CSALSYEQYF. As DNA, the CDR3 is TGCAGTGCCCTTTCCTACGAGCAGTACTTC. V gene TRBV20-1 combines with J gene TRBJ2-7; D is undetermined. The germline CDR1 and CDR2 sequences are DFQATT and SNEGSKA (reference sequence). The CDR3 has 10 residues. The V and J ends lost 6 bases and 1 base respectively, with 4 bases between them.

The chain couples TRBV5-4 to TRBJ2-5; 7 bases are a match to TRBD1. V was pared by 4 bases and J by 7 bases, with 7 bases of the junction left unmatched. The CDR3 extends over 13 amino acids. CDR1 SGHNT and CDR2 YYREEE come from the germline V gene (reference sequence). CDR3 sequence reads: CASSQTGQTTQYF. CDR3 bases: TGTGCCAGCAGCCAGACGGGACAGACGACCCAGTACTTC.

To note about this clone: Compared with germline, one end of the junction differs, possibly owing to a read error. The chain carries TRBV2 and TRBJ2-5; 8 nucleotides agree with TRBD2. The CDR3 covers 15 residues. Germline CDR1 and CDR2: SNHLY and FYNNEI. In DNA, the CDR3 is TGTGCCAGCAGTGAACGGCTAGCGGGCCAAGAGGCCCAGTACTTC. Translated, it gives CASSERLAGQEAQYF. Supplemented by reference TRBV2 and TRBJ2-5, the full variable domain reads EPEVTQTPSHQVTQMGQEVILRCVPISNHLYFYWYRQILGQKVEFLVSFYNNEISEKSEIFDDQFSVERPDGSNFTLKIRSTKLEDSAMYFCASSERLAGQEAQYFGPGTRLLVL.

CDR3 sequence: CASSSTDRNYGYTF. CDR3 nucleotides: TGTGCCAGCAGCTCTACGGACAGAAACTATGGCTACACCTTC. The genes are TRBV5-6 and TRBJ1-2, with a possible D match to TRBD1 (6 bases). V was cut by 3 bases and J by 2 bases, with 11 bases left in between. The CDR3 extends over 14 amino acids. Per the germline V gene, CDR1 is SGHDT and CDR2 is YYEEEE.

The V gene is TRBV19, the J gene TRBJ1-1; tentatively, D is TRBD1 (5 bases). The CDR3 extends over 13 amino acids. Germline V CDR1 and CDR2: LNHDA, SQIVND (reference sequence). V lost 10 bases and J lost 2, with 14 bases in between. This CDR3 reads CATSREINTEAFF. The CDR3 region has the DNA TGTGCCACCTCCAGGGAAATCAACACTGAAGCTTTCTTT.

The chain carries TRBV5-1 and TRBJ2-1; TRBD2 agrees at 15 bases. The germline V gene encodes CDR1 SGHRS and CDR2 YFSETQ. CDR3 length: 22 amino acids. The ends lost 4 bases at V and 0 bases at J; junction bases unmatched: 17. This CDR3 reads CASSPEGARGLAGGNSYNEQFF. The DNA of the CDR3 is TGCGCCAGCAGCCCAGAAGGGGCCAGGGGACTAGCGGGGGGCAACTCCTACAATGAGCAGTTCTTC.

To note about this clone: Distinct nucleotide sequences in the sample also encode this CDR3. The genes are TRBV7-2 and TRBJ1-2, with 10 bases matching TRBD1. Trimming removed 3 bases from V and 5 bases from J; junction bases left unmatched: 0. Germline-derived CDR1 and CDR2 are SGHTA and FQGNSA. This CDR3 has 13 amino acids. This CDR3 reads CASSLGQGYGYTF. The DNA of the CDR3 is TGTGCCAGCAGCTTGGGACAGGGGTATGGCTACACCTTC.

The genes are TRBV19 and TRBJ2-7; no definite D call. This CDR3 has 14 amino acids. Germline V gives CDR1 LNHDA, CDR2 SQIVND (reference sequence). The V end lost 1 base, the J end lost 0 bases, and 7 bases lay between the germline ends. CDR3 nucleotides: TGTGCCAGTAGTATAGCAGGCGTCTCCTACGAGCAGTACTTC. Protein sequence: CASSIAGVSYEQYF.

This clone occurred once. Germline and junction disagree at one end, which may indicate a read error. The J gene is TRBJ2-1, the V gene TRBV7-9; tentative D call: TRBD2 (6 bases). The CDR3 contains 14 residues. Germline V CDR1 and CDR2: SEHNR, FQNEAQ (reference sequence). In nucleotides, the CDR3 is TGTTCCAGCAGCTTAGGCGGGATTGGTAGTGAGCAGTTCTTC. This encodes CSSSLGGIGSEQFF.